This T cell receptor (beta chain) is drawn from a study of T cells in Graves' hyperthyroidism and ophthalmopathy. In germline, CDR1 is SGHTA, CDR2 FQGNSA. This CDR3 is built from 15 residues. The junction had 9 bases not matched to a gene; V was cut back by 5 bases and J by 2 bases. Ophthalmopathy cases scored 3 or more on the Clinical Activity Score and 4 or more on NOSPECS grade, with duration below 3 months. PBMCs were obtained from approximately 10 ml fresh peripheral blood. This clonotype showed up just a few times. The source material, RNA transcripts, was used to amplify TCR beta CDR3 regions. Researchers ran a first-round RT-PCR on the TCR CDR3 using the HTBI primer set. Using its own MiXCR run on the multiplex PCR reads, TCRdb lists one record per CDR3 protein. The sample yields about 600,000 distinct CDR3 sequences, roughly a sixth seen once.

Sample: blood. This chain joins TRBV7-2 and TRBJ2-7; 7 bases map to TRBD2. The source of this sequence is a middle-aged woman with Graves' ophthalmopathy. CDR3 nucleotides: TGTGCCAGCAGCGTCACCGGGACTACCCCCTACGAGCAGTACTTC. It is translated as CASSVTGTTPYEQYF.